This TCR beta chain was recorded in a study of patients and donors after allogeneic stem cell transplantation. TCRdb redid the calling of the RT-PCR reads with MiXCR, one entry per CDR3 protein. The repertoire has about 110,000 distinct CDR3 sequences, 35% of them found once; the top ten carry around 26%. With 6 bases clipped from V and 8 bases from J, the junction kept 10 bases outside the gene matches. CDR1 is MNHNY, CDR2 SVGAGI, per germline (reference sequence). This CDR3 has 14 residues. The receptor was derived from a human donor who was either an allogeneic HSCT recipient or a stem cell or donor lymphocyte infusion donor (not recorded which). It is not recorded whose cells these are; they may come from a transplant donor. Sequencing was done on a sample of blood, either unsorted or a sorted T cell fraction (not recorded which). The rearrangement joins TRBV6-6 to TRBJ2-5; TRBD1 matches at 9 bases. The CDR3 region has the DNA TGTGCCAGCAGGCCACAGGGGGCGATTCTAACCCAGTACTTC. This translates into CASRPQGAILTQYF.